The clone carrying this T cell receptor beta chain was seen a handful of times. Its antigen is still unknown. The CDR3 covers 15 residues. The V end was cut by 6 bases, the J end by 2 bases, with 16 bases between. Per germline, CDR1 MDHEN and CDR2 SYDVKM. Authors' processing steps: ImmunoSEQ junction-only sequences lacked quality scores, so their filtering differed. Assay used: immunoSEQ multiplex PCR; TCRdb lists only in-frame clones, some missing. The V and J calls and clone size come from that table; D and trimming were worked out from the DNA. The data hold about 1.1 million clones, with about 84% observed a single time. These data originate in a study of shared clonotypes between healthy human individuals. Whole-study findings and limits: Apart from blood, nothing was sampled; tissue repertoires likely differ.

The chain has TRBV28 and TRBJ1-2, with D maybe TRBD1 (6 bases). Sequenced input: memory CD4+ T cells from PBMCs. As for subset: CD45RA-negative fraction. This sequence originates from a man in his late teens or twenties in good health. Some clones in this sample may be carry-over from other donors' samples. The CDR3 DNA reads TGTGCCAGCAGCCAATACAGGGTAGGAAACTATGGCTACACCTTC. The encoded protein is CASSQYRVGNYGYTF.